One T cell receptor (beta chain) is described in this entry. What it recognizes is unknown. The junction and the germline gene differ at one end; a read error may be behind it. The source of the sample is a study of tumor and adjacent non-tumor tissue in lung cancer. Study background: The patients, 10 men and a handful of women, were about 31 to 76 with stage I to III disease. Study findings and constraints: Normal lung showed higher cumulative top 100 clone frequency than tumor. Tumor TCR diversity, when higher, was linked to shorter survival. Significantly higher TCR diversity was found in tumor than normal lung.

The template was RNA from unsorted bulk tissue. This non-tumor lung sample came from over 3 cm beyond the tumor edge. Germline lookup yields CDR1 KGHDR and CDR2 SFDVKD. The CDR3 consists of 15 residues. TCRbeta libraries were built with three rounds of nested PCR, modified from ARM-PCR. In TCRdb, the multiplex PCR reads were re-called with MiXCR into one record per CDR3 protein. The data contain some 80,000 distinct CDR3 sequences, 76% of them singletons. Sequencing used distant non-tumor lung tissue. The receptor was isolated from a woman between 45 and 65 years old with non-small cell lung cancer. The rearrangement joins TRBV24-1 to TRBJ2-2; D may be TRBD1 or TRBD2 (5 bases each). DNA of the CDR3: TGTGTCACCAGTGATTTGCTGTTAGGGACCGGGGAGCTGCTTTTT. Its translation: CVTSDLLLGTGELLF.